This T cell receptor beta chain was documented in a study of blood T cells in healthy people across ages. Overall study findings and caveats: Across the age range, TCR beta diversity per million T cells fell in a roughly linear way. In long-lived donors, naive CD4+ cell counts and diversity exceeded those of aged donors.

The germline V gene encodes CDR1 ENHRY and CDR2 SYGVKD. The CDR3 has 14 residues. Trimming removed 5 bases at V and 1 base at J, with 11 bases between. Those donating, healthy Caucasian individuals from Russia, were aged about 6 to 95. For this clonotype: The antigen is undetermined.

It was with a sample-barcoded 5' primer and a J-beta primer mix that a second PCR of about 6 to 11 cycles was run. Every cDNA was tagged by a template-switch adaptor with 12 random nucleotides. MiXCR, applied by TCRdb to the 5' RACE reads, yields one record per CDR3 protein. The sample gives 1,300,000 or so distinct CDR3 sequences, approximately 59% of which show up once; over 5% is in the top ten. The chain carries TRBV10-3 and TRBJ1-1; no clear D gene. The sequenced sample was blood. This TCR came from a man younger than 35 in good health. CDR3 DNA: TGTGCCATCAGTTTAGGACCGACGAACACTGAAGCTTTCTTT. Translated: CAISLGPTNTEAFF.